A selection of T cell receptor beta chains follows, all from one sample in a study of T cells in Graves' hyperthyroidism and ophthalmopathy. TCRdb processed the multiplex PCR reads anew with MiXCR; each CDR3 protein has one entry. The sample includes fewer than 750,000 distinct CDR3 sequences, under 15% of them seen just once. Sequencing was performed on blood. Source of these receptors: a woman aged 40-49 years with Graves' ophthalmopathy. The CDR3 runs from the conserved cysteine through the conserved F or W. The order of the fields is J gene, clone size, V gene, D gene, CDR3 length, CDR3 DNA, CDR3 protein. D genes are given only for firm matches. The size entry is marked missing in some rows and otherwise reads once, few, many or a size class.

>TRBJ2-7|many|TRBV7-8|-|11
TGTGCCAGCAGCTTAGGGGCTCAGTGGTACTTC
CASSLGAQWYF
>TRBJ2-7|many|TRBV6-5|TRBD2|15
TGTGCCAGCAGTTACACTAGCGGGACGACCTACGAGCAGTACTTC
CASSYTSGTTYEQYF
>TRBJ2-7|-|TRBV30|TRBD2|14
TGTGCCTGGAGTGTACGTGGACTAGCGGGAGAGCAGTACTTC
CAWSVRGLAGEQYF
>TRBJ2-7|many|TRBV7-2|-|11
TGTGCCAGCAGCTTTGCCCGGGAGCAGTACTTC
CASSFAREQYF
>TRBJ2-5|-|TRBV4-1|-|17
TGCGCCAGCAGCCAAGGTCTTGTCAGGGGGGGACAAGAGACCCAGTACTTC
CASSQGLVRGGQETQYF
>TRBJ2-7|many|TRBV4-2|-|15
TGTGCCAGCAGCCAAGGTCCGGGGGACGTTTACGAGCAGTACTTC
CASSQGPGDVYEQYF
>TRBJ2-7|-|TRBV10-3|TRBD2|15
TGTGCCACGTGGGAGGGAACTTCGGTATTCTACGAGCAGTACTTC
CATWEGTSVFYEQYF
>TRBJ2-7|few|TRBV28|TRBD1|14
TGTGCCAGCAGCGGAGACAGGGGGCAGTACGAGCAGTACTTC
CASSGDRGQYEQYF
>TRBJ2-7|-|TRBV20-1|TRBD2|14
TGCAGTGCTGCATTCGCGGGGGTGCGGTACGAGCAGTACTTC
CSAAFAGVRYEQYF
>TRBJ2-7|many|TRBV6-1|TRBD2|16
TGTGCCAGCAGGAGGGATCTAGCGGGAGTTGGGTACGAGCAGTACTTC
CASRRDLAGVGYEQYF
>TRBJ2-2|once|TRBV15|TRBD1|18
TGTGCCACCAGCAGAAGCCCTGACAGGGGGAGGGACACCGGGGAGCTGTTTTTT
CATSRSPDRGRDTGELFF
>TRBJ2-2|-|TRBV18|TRBD1|13
TGTGCCACTAGGACAGGGAACACCGGGGAGCTGTTTTTT
CATRTGNTGELFF
>TRBJ2-7|many|TRBV2|-|14
TGTGCCAGCAGTGCCGGACGGAATACGATGGAGCAGTACTTC
CASSAGRNTMEQYF
>TRBJ1-2|many|TRBV11-2|TRBD1|15
TGTGCCAGCAGCTTAGGATCAGGGGGATTCTATGGCTACACCTTC
CASSLGSGGFYGYTF
>TRBJ1-5|-|TRBV6-5|TRBD1|16
TGTGCCAGCAGTTCTAACACAGGGGTACTGAATCAGCCCCAGCATTTT
CASSSNTGVLNQPQHF
>TRBJ1-1|many|TRBV5-8|-|13
TGTGCCAGCAGCACCGGGCCTAGCGCTGAAGCTTTCTTT
CASSTGPSAEAFF
>TRBJ2-2|many|TRBV28|TRBD2|15
TGTGCCAGCAGTATAGCGGGGGAAGGCACCGGGGAGCTGTTTTTT
CASSIAGEGTGELFF
>TRBJ2-7|many|TRBV28|TRBD1|12
TGTGCCAGCAGCCATGGACAGGGCTTAGAGTACTTC
CASSHGQGLEYF
>TRBJ1-1|many|TRBV5-1|-|14
TGCGCCAGCAGCTTTTCGACGGCCAACACTGAAGCTTTCTTT
CASSFSTANTEAFF
>TRBJ2-7|many|TRBV12-3/TRBV12-4|TRBD1|16
TGTGCCAGCAGTTTGGCTACCGGGACAGGCTTTTACGAGCAGTACTTC
CASSLATGTGFYEQYF
>TRBJ2-7|many|TRBV7-2|-|15
TGTGCCAGCAGCTTAACCCAGGCACTATCCTACGAGCAGTACTTC
CASSLTQALSYEQYF
>TRBJ1-5|-|TRBV12-3/TRBV12-4|TRBD1|16
TGTGCCAGCAGTTTAGGGGGACAGGGTCCAAATCAGCCCCAGCATTTT
CASSLGGQGPNQPQHF
>TRBJ2-7|many|TRBV28|TRBD1|15
TGTGCCAGCAGACCCGGGACAGATCAATTATACGAGCAGTACTTC
CASRPGTDQLYEQYF
>TRBJ1-2|many|TRBV2|TRBD1|15
TGTGCCAGCAGTGGAGCTGCAGGGGGCGCGGATGGCTACACCTTC
CASSGAAGGADGYTF
>TRBJ2-7|many|TRBV5-1|-|13
TGCGCCAGCAAAGTCGACAGGTTCTACGAGCAGTACTTC
CASKVDRFYEQYF
>TRBJ2-2|-|TRBV20-1|-|15
TGCAGTGCTAGTGTAACCGGGCAGGGGACCGGGGAGCTGTTTTTT
CSASVTGQGTGELFF
>TRBJ2-7|many|TRBV6-5|-|15
TGTGCCAGCAGTTACGGGGCAGGACTTGTTGGGGAGCAGTACTTC
CASSYGAGLVGEQYF